The source of this T cell receptor beta chain is a study of cytomegalovirus exposure and HLA in healthy donors. Study-wide results and caveats: Donors were assumed by presence/absence analyses to have roughly uniform sequencing depth.

The V gene's germline CDR1 is SGHRS and CDR2 YFSETQ. Germline trimming cut 3 bases from V and 0 bases from J; bases unmatched to any gene: 5. The CDR3 length is 17 residues. Primers for the PCR totalled 60 Vbeta and 13 Jbeta. Only in-frame clones appear in the TCRdb table, and some are missing; sequencing was by immunoSEQ multiplex PCR. The sample comprises roughly 180,000 clones, about 79% of which are singletons, and roughly an eighth rests with the top ten. A note on this clone: Its antigen is as yet unknown.

The chain uses TRBV5-1 and TRBJ2-6, with 8 nucleotides matching TRBD1. The clonotype comes from a man aged 45-60 years in good health and CMV-seropositive. The sequenced sample was PBMCs. The CDR3 bases are TGCGCCAGCAGCTGGGGGACAGGACCCTCTGGGGCCAACGTCCTGACTTTC. Translated, it gives CASSWGTGPSGANVLTF. Using reference TRBV5-1 and TRBJ2-6 for the parts outside the CDR3, the full variable domain is KAGVTQTPRYLIKTRGQQVTLSCSPISGHRSVSWYQQTPGQGLQFLFEYFSETQRNKGNFPGRFSGRQFSNSRSEMNVSTLELGDSALYLCASSWGTGPSGANVLTFGAGSRLTVL.